These T cell receptor beta chains were read from a single sample in a study of T cell responses to AZD1222 COVID-19 vaccine. Repertoires were generated with immunoSEQ multiplex PCR, while TCRdb's copy carries only in-frame clones and drops some. The sample contains approximately 70,000 clones, about nine tenths of which appear only once. The sample was peripheral blood, taken on day 0 of AZD1222 vaccination. The receptor set was obtained from an adult in good health. Both conserved end residues are part of each CDR3. A D gene is named only where the DNA matches it firmly. Size is omitted from some rows. Given values are once, few, many or a class for expanded clones.

j_call,v_call,clone_size,d_call,cdr3_nt,cdr3_aa
TRBJ1-1,TRBV11-1,.,.,TGTGCCAGCAGCCCCCCTGGGGGGCGCGTATTTGAAGCTTTCTTT,CASSPPGGRVFEAFF
TRBJ1-2,TRBV7-3,.,.,TGTGCCAGCAGCCTGGGGGCTTGGGGGAGTGGCTACACCTTC,CASSLGAWGSGYTF
TRBJ2-7,TRBV29-1,.,.,TGCAGCGTTGAGCGTCGTGTTGGCGAGCAGTACTTC,CSVERRVGEQYF
TRBJ1-1,TRBV18,.,.,TGTGCCAGCTCTCACGACGGAATGAACACTGAAGCTTTCTTT,CASSHDGMNTEAFF
TRBJ2-3,TRBV5-1,.,.,TGCGCCAGCAGCGCCGGGACTTCCCGCACAGATACGCAGTATTTT,CASSAGTSRTDTQYF
TRBJ2-7,TRBV14,.,TRBD1,TGTGCCAGCAGACCTGGACAGGGTTTAGGTCCATTATCCGAGCAGTACTTC,CASRPGQGLGPLSEQYF
TRBJ1-4,TRBV6-1,.,.,TGTGCCAGCAGTGAGGGGCGTGAAAAACTGTTTTTT,CASSEGREKLFF
TRBJ2-2,TRBV24-1,.,.,TGTGCCACCAGTGATTTGCGTCCGGGGGCCGCCGGGGAGCTGTTTTTT,CATSDLRPGAAGELFF
TRBJ2-1,TRBV4-2,.,.,TGTGCCAGCAGCCAGGGGATTACTAGCAATGAGCAGTTCTTC,CASSQGITSNEQFF
TRBJ1-5,TRBV5-8,.,TRBD1,TGTGCCAGCAGCTGGACCGGGACAGAAAATCAGCCCCAGCATTTT,CASSWTGTENQPQHF
TRBJ2-5,TRBV6-5,.,TRBD1,TGTGCCAGCAGTAGCCGACAGGGAAGCGAGACCCAGTACTTC,CASSSRQGSETQYF
TRBJ1-4,TRBV28,.,.,TGTGCCAGCAGCCGCGTCGACAGTGCAACTAATGAAAAACTGTTTTTT,CASSRVDSATNEKLFF
TRBJ1-2,TRBV28,.,.,TGTGCCAGCATCCGGACAGCAACTGGTAGGGGCTACACCTTC,CASIRTATGRGYTF
TRBJ2-1,TRBV4-3,.,TRBD2,TGCGCCAGCAGCCAAGCGGGAGGGCACAATGAGCAGTTCTTC,CASSQAGGHNEQFF
TRBJ1-4,TRBV5-1,.,.,TGCGCCAGCAGCTTGGCCGGCAGGTTTAATGAAAAACTGTTTTTT,CASSLAGRFNEKLFF
TRBJ2-2,TRBV3-1/TRBV3-2,.,TRBD1,TGTGCCAGCAGCCATAGACAGGGTAGCATCGGGGAGCTGTTTTTT,CASSHRQGSIGELFF
TRBJ1-2,TRBV18,.,TRBD1,TGTGCCAGCTCACAAGGACAGGAGGGCTATGGCTACACCTTC,CASSQGQEGYGYTF
TRBJ1-6,TRBV7-2,once,.,TGTGCCAGCACCAGTGCCTCACCCCTCCACTTT,CASTSASPLHF
TRBJ2-3,TRBV9,.,.,TGTGCCAGCAGCGTAGGGCAGAGCACAGATACGCAGTATTTT,CASSVGQSTDTQYF
TRBJ2-1,TRBV14,once,TRBD2,TGTGCCAGCAGCCAAGCGGGACTAGCTGGAGTCGATGAGCAGTTCTTC,CASSQAGLAGVDEQFF
TRBJ2-5,TRBV19,.,.,TGTGCCAGTAGTATCGCCCCCCGGAGGACCCAGTACTTC,CASSIAPRRTQYF
TRBJ2-4,TRBV29-1,.,TRBD1,TGCAGCGTGCGGACAGGGGGGTCAAACATTCAGTACTTC,CSVRTGGSNIQYF
TRBJ1-2,TRBV6-1,.,.,TGTGCCAGCAGTGAAGCGAGGTCATCCTATGGCTACACCTTC,CASSEARSSYGYTF
TRBJ1-2,TRBV6-6,once,.,TGTGCCAGCAGTTCCAGCAGGGAAATCTATGGCTACACCTTC,CASSSSREIYGYTF
TRBJ1-3,TRBV27,.,.,TGTGCCAGCAGTTTGGGGGGGTCTGGAAACACCATATATTTT,CASSLGGSGNTIYF
TRBJ2-3,TRBV30,.,TRBD2,TGTGCCTGGGTGCGGGGGAGCACAGATACGCAGTATTTT,CAWVRGSTDTQYF
TRBJ1-2,TRBV27,few,.,TGTGCCAGCAAGGGGGGTAGGATAGGCTACACCTTC,CASKGGRIGYTF
TRBJ1-2,TRBV19,.,.,TGTGCCAGTAGCCCCACGGGTTCCGGCTACACCTTC,CASSPTGSGYTF
TRBJ1-1,TRBV18,few,.,TGTGCCAGCTCTGACCAGGGTGAAGCTTTCTTT,CASSDQGEAFF
TRBJ1-2,TRBV14,.,TRBD1,TGTGCCAGCAGCCAAGTCGGACAGGGGATTGACTATGGCTACACCTTC,CASSQVGQGIDYGYTF
TRBJ2-1,TRBV5-1,.,TRBD1,TGCGCCAGCAGCTTGGTTTTGCCTCGGACAGGGGGTTACAATGAGCAGTTCTTC,CASSLVLPRTGGYNEQFF
TRBJ1-2,TRBV6-6,.,.,TGTGCCAGCAGTTTTAGCCCGTTCTATGGCTACACCTTC,CASSFSPFYGYTF
TRBJ2-3,TRBV9,.,TRBD2,TGTGCCAGCAGCGTATCGGGGCTAGCGGGAGGTACGCAGTATTTT,CASSVSGLAGGTQYF
TRBJ1-1,TRBV19,once,.,TGTGCCAGTAGTATCCGGGGGGCCGAGAACACTGAAGCTTTCTTT,CASSIRGAENTEAFF
TRBJ1-5,TRBV6-1,.,.,TGTGCCAGCAGTGAAAACAGGTTTAATCAGCCCCAGCATTTT,CASSENRFNQPQHF
TRBJ2-7,TRBV3-1/TRBV3-2,.,.,TGTGCCAGCAGCCAAGTCGTCAGCTCCTACGAGCAGTACTTC,CASSQVVSSYEQYF
TRBJ2-5,TRBV24-1,.,TRBD1,TGTGCCACCAGTGATTGGGATACAGGGGGCGCGGAGACCCAGTACTTC,CATSDWDTGGAETQYF
TRBJ1-4,TRBV19,.,.,TGTGCCAGTAGTACCCCCGGGACCCCAGGAGAAAAACTGTTTTTT,CASSTPGTPGEKLFF
TRBJ2-3,TRBV4-1,.,TRBD2,TGCGCCAGCAGCCTTGCGGGAGGGCCCTCGGGCACAGATACGCAGTATTTT,CASSLAGGPSGTDTQYF
TRBJ1-5,TRBV18,.,.,TGTGCCAGCTCGCAAGAGGTACCTTCCCAGAGCAATCAGCCCCAGCATTTT,CASSQEVPSQSNQPQHF
TRBJ2-1,TRBV7-3,.,.,TGTGCCAGCAGCTTAAATCCCAGCGGGTATGAGCAGTTCTTC,CASSLNPSGYEQFF
TRBJ1-4,TRBV9,.,.,TGTGCCAGCTCAGGACCGCATGAAAAACTGTTTTTT,CASSGPHEKLFF
TRBJ2-5,TRBV19,.,TRBD2,TGTGCCAGTAGTATAACGGGGGGCCAAGAGACCCAGTACTTC,CASSITGGQETQYF
TRBJ1-3,TRBV11-2,.,.,TGTGCCAGCAGCTTAGGGGGGGTCTCTGGAAACACCATATATTTT,CASSLGGVSGNTIYF
TRBJ1-1,TRBV4-2,.,.,TGTGCCAGCAGCCAAGAAGGGGGGCCAGGCACTGAAGCTTTCTTT,CASSQEGGPGTEAFF
TRBJ1-1,TRBV5-1,.,.,TGCGCCAGCAGCTTGGACGGAAAAACTGAAGCTTTCTTT,CASSLDGKTEAFF
TRBJ2-2,TRBV2,.,.,TGTGCCAGCAGTGACTACTACACCGGGGAGCTGTTTTTT,CASSDYYTGELFF